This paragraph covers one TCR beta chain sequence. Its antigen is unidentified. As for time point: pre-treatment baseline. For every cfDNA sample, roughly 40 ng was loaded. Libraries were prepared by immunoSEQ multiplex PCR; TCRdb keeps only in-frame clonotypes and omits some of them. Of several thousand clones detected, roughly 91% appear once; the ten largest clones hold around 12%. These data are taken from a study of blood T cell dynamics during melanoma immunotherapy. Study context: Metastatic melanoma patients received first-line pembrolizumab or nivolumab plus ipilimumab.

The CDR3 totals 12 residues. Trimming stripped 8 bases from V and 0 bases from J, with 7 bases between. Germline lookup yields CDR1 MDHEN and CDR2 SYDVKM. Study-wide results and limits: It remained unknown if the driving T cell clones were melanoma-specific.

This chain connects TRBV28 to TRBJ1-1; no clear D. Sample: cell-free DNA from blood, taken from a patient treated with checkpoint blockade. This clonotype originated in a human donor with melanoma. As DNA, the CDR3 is TGTGCCAGCCGTATCATGAACACTGAAGCTTTCTTT. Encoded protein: CASRIMNTEAFF.